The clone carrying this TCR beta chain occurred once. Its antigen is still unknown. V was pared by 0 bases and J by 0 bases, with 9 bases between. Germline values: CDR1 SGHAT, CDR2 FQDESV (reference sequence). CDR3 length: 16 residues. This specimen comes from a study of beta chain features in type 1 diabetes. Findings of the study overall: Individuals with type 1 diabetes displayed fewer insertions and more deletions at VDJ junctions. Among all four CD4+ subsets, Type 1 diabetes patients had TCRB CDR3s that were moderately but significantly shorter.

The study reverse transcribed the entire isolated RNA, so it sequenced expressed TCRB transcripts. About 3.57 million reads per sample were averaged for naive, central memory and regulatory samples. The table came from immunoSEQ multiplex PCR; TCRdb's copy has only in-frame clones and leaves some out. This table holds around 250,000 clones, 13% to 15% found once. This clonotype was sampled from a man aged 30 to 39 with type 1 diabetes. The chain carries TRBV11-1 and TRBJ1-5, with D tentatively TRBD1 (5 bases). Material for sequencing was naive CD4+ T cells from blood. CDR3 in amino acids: CASSLAGGGSNQPQHF. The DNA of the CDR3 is TGTGCCAGCAGCTTAGCCGGGGGGGGTAGCAATCAGCCCCAGCATTTT.